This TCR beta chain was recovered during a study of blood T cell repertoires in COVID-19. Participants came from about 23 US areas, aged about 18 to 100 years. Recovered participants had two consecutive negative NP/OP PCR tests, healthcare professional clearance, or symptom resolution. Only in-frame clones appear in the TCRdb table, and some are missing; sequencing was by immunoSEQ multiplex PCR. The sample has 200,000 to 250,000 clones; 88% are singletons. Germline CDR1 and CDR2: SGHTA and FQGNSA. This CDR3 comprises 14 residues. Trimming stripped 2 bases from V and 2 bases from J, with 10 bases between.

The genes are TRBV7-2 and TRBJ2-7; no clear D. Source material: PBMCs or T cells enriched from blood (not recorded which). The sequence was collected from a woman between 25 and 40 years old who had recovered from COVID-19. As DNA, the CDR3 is TGTGCCAGCAGCTTACGGCAGAGGACCTACGAGCAGTACTTC. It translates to CASSLRQRTYEQYF.